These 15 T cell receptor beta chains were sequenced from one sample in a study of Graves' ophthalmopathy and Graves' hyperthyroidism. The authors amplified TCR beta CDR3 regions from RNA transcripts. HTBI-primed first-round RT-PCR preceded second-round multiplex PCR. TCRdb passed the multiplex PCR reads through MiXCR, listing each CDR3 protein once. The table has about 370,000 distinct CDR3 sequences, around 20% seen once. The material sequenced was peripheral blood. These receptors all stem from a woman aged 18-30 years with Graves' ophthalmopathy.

For the CDR3, the DNA is TGTGCCAGCATGATTAGTACTAGCGGGAGGGAAGAGACCCAGTACTTC. Its protein product is CASMISTSGREETQYF. J is TRBJ2-5 and V is TRBV6-1; 13 bases map to TRBD2. CDR1 and CDR2 from the germline V gene are MNHNS and SASEGT. The J segment lost 3 bases and the V segment lost 7 bases, leaving 8 bases of the junction unmatched. This CDR3 contains 16 residues.

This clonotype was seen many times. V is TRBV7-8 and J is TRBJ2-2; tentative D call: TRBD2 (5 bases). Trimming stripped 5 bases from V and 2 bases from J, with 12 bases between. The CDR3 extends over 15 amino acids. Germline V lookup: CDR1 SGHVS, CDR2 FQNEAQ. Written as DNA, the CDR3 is TGTGCCAGCAGCCTAACTAGGGATAACACCGGGGAGCTGTTTTTT. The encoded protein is CASSLTRDNTGELFF.

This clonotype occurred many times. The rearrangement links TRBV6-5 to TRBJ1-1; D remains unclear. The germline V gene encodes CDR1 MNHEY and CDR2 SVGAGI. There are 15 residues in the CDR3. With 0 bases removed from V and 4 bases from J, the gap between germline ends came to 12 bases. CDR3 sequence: CASSYSRALRTEAFF. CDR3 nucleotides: TGTGCCAGCAGTTACTCGAGAGCCCTTCGCACTGAAGCTTTCTTT.

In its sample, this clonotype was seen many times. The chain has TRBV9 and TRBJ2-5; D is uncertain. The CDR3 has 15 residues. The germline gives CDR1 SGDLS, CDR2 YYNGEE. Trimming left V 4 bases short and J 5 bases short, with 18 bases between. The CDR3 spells CASSLSPGRGETQYF. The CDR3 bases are TGTGCCAGCAGCCTCTCACCGGGCCGTGGGGAGACCCAGTACTTC.

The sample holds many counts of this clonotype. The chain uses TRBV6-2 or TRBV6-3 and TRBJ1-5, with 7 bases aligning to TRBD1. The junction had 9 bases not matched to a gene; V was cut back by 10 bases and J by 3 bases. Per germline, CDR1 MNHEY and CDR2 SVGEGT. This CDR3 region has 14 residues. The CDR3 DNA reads TGTGCCATTTCGTACAGGGGCCCCAATCAGCCCCAGCATTTT. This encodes CAISYRGPNQPQHF.

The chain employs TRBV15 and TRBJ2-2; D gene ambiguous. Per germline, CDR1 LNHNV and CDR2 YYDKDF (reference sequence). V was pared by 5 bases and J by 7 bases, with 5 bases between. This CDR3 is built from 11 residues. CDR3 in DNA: TGTGCCACCAGCGAAAGCGGGGAGCTGTTTTTT. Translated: CATSESGELFF.

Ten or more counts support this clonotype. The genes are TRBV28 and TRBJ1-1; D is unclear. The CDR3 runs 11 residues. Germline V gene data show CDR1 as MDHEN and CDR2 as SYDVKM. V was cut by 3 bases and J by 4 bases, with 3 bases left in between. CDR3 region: CASSFGTEAFF. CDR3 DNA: TGTGCCAGCAGTTTCGGCACTGAAGCTTTCTTT.

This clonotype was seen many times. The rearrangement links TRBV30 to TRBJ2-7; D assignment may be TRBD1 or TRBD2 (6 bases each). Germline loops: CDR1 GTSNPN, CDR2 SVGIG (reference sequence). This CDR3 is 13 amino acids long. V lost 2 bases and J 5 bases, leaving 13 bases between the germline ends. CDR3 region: CAWSRGARDEQYF. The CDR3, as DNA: TGTGCCTGGAGTAGGGGGGCCAGGGACGAGCAGTACTTC.

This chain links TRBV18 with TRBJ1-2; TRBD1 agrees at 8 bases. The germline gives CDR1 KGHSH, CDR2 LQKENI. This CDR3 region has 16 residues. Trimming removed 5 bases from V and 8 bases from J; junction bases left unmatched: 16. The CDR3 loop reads CASSSDRENVGGGYTF. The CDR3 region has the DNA TGTGCCAGCTCATCGGACAGGGAGAACGTGGGCGGAGGCTACACCTTC.

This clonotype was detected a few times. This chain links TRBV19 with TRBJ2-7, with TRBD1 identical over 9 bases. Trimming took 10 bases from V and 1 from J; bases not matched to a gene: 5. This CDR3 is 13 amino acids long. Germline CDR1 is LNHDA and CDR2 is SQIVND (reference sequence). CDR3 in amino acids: CATSDRGSYEQYF. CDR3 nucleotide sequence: TGTGCCACCTCGGACAGGGGTTCCTACGAGCAGTACTTC.

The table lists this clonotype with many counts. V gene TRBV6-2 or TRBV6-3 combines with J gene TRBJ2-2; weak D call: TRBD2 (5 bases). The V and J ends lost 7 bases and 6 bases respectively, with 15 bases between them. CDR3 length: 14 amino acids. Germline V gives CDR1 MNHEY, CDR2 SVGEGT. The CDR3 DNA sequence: TGTGCCAGCACCCGATCCGGGGATGCCGGGGAGCTGTTTTTT. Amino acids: CASTRSGDAGELFF.

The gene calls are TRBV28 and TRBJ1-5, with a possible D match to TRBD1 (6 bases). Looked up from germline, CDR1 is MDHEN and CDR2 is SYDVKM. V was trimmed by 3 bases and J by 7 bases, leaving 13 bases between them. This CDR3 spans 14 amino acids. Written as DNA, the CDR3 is TGTGCCAGCAGTTTCTCAACAGGGAAGCAGCCCCAGCATTTT. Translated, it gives CASSFSTGKQPQHF. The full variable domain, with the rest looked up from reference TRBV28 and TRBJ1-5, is DVKVTQSSRYLVKRTGEKVFLECVQDMDHENMFWYRQDPGLGLRLIYFSYDVKMKEKGDIPEGYSVSREKKERFSLILESASTNQTSMYLCASSFSTGKQPQHFGDGTRLSIL.

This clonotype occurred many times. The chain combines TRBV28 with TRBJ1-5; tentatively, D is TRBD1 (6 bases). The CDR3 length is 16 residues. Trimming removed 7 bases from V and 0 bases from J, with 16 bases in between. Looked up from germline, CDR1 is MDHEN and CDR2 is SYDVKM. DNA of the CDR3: TGTGCCAGCAATCCCGGACAGTTTTATAGCAATCAGCCCCAGCATTTT. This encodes CASNPGQFYSNQPQHF.

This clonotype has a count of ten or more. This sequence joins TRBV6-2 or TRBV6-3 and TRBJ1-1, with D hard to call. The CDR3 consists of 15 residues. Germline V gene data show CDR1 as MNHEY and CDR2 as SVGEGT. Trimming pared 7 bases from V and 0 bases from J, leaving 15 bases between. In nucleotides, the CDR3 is TGTGCCAGCAACCCAGCGAGGCAATTGAACACTGAAGCTTTCTTT. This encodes CASNPARQLNTEAFF.

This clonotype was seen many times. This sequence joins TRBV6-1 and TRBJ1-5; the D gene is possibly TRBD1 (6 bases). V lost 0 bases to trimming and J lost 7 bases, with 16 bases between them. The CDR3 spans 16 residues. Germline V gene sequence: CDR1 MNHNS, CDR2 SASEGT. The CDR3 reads CASSEAPDRLRQPQHF. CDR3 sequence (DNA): TGTGCCAGCAGTGAAGCGCCGGACAGATTGAGGCAGCCCCAGCATTTT.